The 3 T cell receptor beta chains in this list originate from one sample, sequenced in a study of CXCR3-negative and CXCR3-positive naive CD8 T cells. UMI-tagged TRB cDNA libraries were built via 5' RACE. TCRdb re-called the 5' RACE reads; every CDR3 protein appears as one record, without DNA. Across over 100,000 distinct CDR3 sequences, the top ten clones capture around 0.36% of the sample. Broader study findings: CXCR3-positive naive cells had more hydrophobic TRB CDR3s than CXCR3-negative naive cells.

These TCRs are of unknown antigen specificity. Material for sequencing was naive CXCR3+ CD8+ T cells from blood. As for subset: CD45RO-CCR7+CD27+CD95- naive CD8+ T cells expressing CXCR3 (TNR3+). The receptors shown here come from a human donor in good health. Some clones in this sample may be carry-over from other donors' samples.

The V call is TRBV20-1, the J call TRBJ2-7; the TRBD1 assignment by TCRdb is unverifiable without DNA. Germline CDR1 reads DFQATT; CDR2 reads SNEGSKA (reference sequence). The CDR3 consists of 13 residues. CDR3: CSASNSRVHEQYF.

The chain links TRBV24-1 to TRBJ2-1; TCRdb indicates TRBD1, and absent DNA this call remains unverified. Per the germline V gene, CDR1 is KGHDR and CDR2 is SFDVKD. CDR3 size: 11 residues. The CDR3 here is CATSPGREQFF.

The J gene is TRBJ1-3, the V gene TRBV29-1; TCRdb lists TRBD1, though no DNA is available to test this call. The CDR3 is 13 amino acids. Germline values: CDR1 SQVTM, CDR2 ANQGSEA. CDR3 in amino acids: CSAYGINGNTIYF.